The 15 T cell receptor beta chains presented below share a single source sample, sequenced in a study of OX40 agonist ivuxolimab in advanced cancers. TCRdb's table, derived via immunoSEQ multiplex PCR, lists solely in-frame clones and lacks some. In the table there are tens of thousands of clones, over 75% of which are singletons. The sequencing here drew on CD4+ or CD8+ T cells sorted from blood, taken in a trial of the OX40 agonist ivuxolimab. These receptors were collected from an adult with an advanced solid tumor such as melanoma, head and neck, liver or kidney cancer.

This clone counts as medium-sized. V is TRBV4-1 and J is TRBJ1-1; D gene ambiguous. There are 13 residues in the CDR3. Germline V CDR1 and CDR2: MGHRA, YSYEKL. V was pared by 5 bases and J by 5 bases, with 12 bases between. As DNA, the CDR3 is TGCGCCAGCAGCTCCCAAGTTCGGACTGAAGCTTTCTTT. Protein product: CASSSQVRTEAFF.

The J gene is TRBJ2-5, the V gene TRBV19; unclear D gene. Germline CDR1 LNHDA, CDR2 SQIVND (reference sequence). The length of the CDR3 is 13 residues. Trimming removed 3 bases from V and 5 bases from J, with 10 bases in between. The CDR3 DNA reads TGTGCCAGTAGTATTGGCAACCGGGAGACCCAGTACTTC. This encodes CASSIGNRETQYF.

This clone was detected only once. The chain employs TRBV10-3 and TRBJ2-7; D is possibly TRBD1 or TRBD2 (6 bases each). This CDR3 spans 12 amino acids. Trimming left V 3 bases short and J 7 bases short, with 10 bases between. The V gene's germline CDR1 is ENHRY and CDR2 SYGVKD. The CDR3 is CAISERGEEQYF. The CDR3 DNA reads as TGTGCCATCAGTGAAAGGGGGGAAGAGCAGTACTTC.

The gene calls are TRBV27 and TRBJ1-1; TRBD1 might be the D (5 bases). CDR3 size: 12 residues. Germline CDR1 MNHEY, CDR2 SMNVEV (reference sequence). V lost 5 bases and J lost 6, with 10 bases in between. For the CDR3, the DNA is TGTGCCAGCAGTGATTACAGGTCTGAAGCTTTCTTT. Encoded protein: CASSDYRSEAFF.

The rearrangement links TRBV6-1 to TRBJ1-1; the match to TRBD1 covers 7 bases. Germline-derived CDR1 and CDR2 are MNHNS and SASEGT. There are 15 residues in the CDR3. J was trimmed by 7 bases and V by 5 bases; bases with no gene match: 13. The CDR3 is CASSPRVRGRNEAFF. DNA for the CDR3: TGTGCCAGCAGTCCTCGAGTGAGGGGGCGAAATGAAGCTTTCTTT.

This chain joins TRBV5-1 and TRBJ2-5; no definite D call. Trimming took 0 bases from V and 2 from J, leaving 2 bases between them. The CDR3 length is 12 residues. CDR1 and CDR2 from the germline V gene are SGHRS and YFSETQ. CDR3 loop: CASSLDQETQYF. CDR3 DNA sequence: TGCGCCAGCAGCTTGGATCAAGAGACCCAGTACTTC.

The chain has TRBV27 and TRBJ1-2; 9 nucleotides agree with TRBD1. The V segment lost 6 bases and the J segment 0 bases; nucleotides outside the gene matches: 2. CDR3 length: 14 amino acids. Germline V gene lookup returns CDR1 MNHEY and CDR2 SMNVEV (reference sequence). The CDR3, as DNA: TGTGCCAGCAGAACAGGGGGCTCTAACTATGGCTACACCTTC. Its protein product is CASRTGGSNYGYTF.

Only one count was recorded for this clone. The chain couples TRBV19 to TRBJ2-7; 11 bases map to TRBD1. This CDR3 spans 15 amino acids. The germline V gene encodes CDR1 LNHDA and CDR2 SQIVND (reference sequence). With 5 bases clipped from V and 4 bases from J, the junction kept 7 bases outside the gene matches. The CDR3 bases are TGTGCCAGTAGTCCTCCCGGGACAGGGGGTTACGAGCAGTACTTC. This gives the protein CASSPPGTGGYEQYF.

The chain combines TRBV5-1 with TRBJ1-4; TRBD1 might be the D (6 bases). Germline CDR1 SGHRS, CDR2 YFSETQ. Trimming cost V 4 bases and J 5 bases, with 15 bases left between them. This CDR3 is 15 amino acids long. CDR3 residues: CASSTQTGLNEKLFF. In DNA, the CDR3 is TGCGCCAGCAGCACTCAGACAGGTTTAAATGAAAAACTGTTTTTT.

The rearrangement uses TRBV15 and TRBJ2-5; a weak D match, TRBD1 (6 bases). The CDR3 has 16 residues. The germline CDR1 and CDR2 sequences are LNHNV and YYDKDF (reference sequence). V lost 0 bases and J 1 base, leaving 12 bases between the germline ends. CDR3: CATSRDETGSQETQYF. The CDR3 coding sequence is TGTGCCACCAGCAGAGATGAGACAGGTAGCCAAGAGACCCAGTACTTC. Filled out from reference TRBV15 and TRBJ2-5, the complete variable domain reads DAMVIQNPRYQVTQFGKPVTLSCSQTLNHNVMYWYQQKSSQAPKLLFHYYDKDFNNEADTPDNFQSRRPNTSFCFLDIRSPGLGDTAMYLCATSRDETGSQETQYFGPGTRLLVL.

V usage is TRBV9 and J usage is TRBJ1-5, with a weak D call TRBD1 (6 bases). The CDR3 is 14 residues long. The V gene lost 3 bases and the J gene lost 3 bases, with 10 bases spanning the gap. CDR1 is SGDLS and CDR2 is YYNGEE in the germline V gene. CDR3 sequence (DNA): TGTGCCAGCAGCGCGGGACAATTCAATCAGCCCCAGCATTTT. Translation gives CASSAGQFNQPQHF. The variable domain in full, completed from reference TRBV9 and TRBJ1-5, reads DSGVTQTPKHLITATGQRVTLRCSPRSGDLSVYWYQQSLDQGLQFLIQYYNGEERAKGNILERFSAQQFPDLHSELNLSSLELGDSALYFCASSAGQFNQPQHFGDGTRLSIL.

V is TRBV11-2 and J is TRBJ1-1; 7 nucleotides align to TRBD1. The ends lost 3 bases at V and 3 bases at J; junction bases unmatched: 4. The CDR3 runs to 14 residues. Germline CDR1 and CDR2: SGHAT and FQNNGV. The CDR3 nucleotides are TGTGCCAGCAGCTTTAGTCAGGGGGACACTGAAGCTTTCTTT. Its translation is CASSFSQGDTEAFF.

V is TRBV14 and J is TRBJ1-3; D perhaps matches TRBD1 (6 bases). Trimming shortened V by 0 bases and J by 5 bases, and 17 bases separated the two germline ends. In germline, CDR1 is SGHDN, CDR2 FVKESK. This CDR3 contains 17 residues. The CDR3 sequence is CASSQDLFGGRRNTIYF. CDR3 coding DNA: TGTGCCAGCAGCCAAGACCTGTTTGGGGGGCGCAGAAACACCATATATTTT. The entire variable domain, with the rest obtained from reference TRBV14 and TRBJ1-3, is as follows: EAGVTQFPSHSVIEKGQTVTLRCDPISGHDNLYWYRRVMGKEIKFLLHFVKESKQDESGMPNNRFLAERTGGTYSTLKVQPAELEDSGVYFCASSQDLFGGRRNTIYFGEGSWLTVV.

The chain uses TRBV7-2 and TRBJ1-1; 8 bases fit TRBD1. Unmatched junction bases numbered 5, after V lost 3 bases and J lost 5 bases. Per germline, CDR1 SGHTA and CDR2 FQGNSA. CDR3 length: 14 residues. The CDR3 region has the DNA TGTGCCAGCAGCTTCCAGGGGGCTGGTACTGAAGCTTTCTTT. Translation gives CASSFQGAGTEAFF. Full variable domain (outside the CDR3, taken from reference TRBV7-2 and TRBJ1-1): GAGVSQSPSNKVTEKGKDVELRCDPISGHTALYWYRQSLGQGLEFLIYFQGNSAPDKSGLPSDRFSAERTGGSVSTLTIQRTQQEDSAVYLCASSFQGAGTEAFFGQGTRLTVV.

The genes are TRBV4-1 and TRBJ2-1; 15 bases map to TRBD2. The CDR3 contains 18 residues. The V gene end was trimmed by 2 bases and the J gene end by 6 bases; junction bases not matched to a gene: 8. CDR1 is MGHRA and CDR2 is YSYEKL in the germline V gene. CDR3 nucleotide sequence: TGCGCCAGCAGCCAACTAGGACTAGCGGGAGGGCCATCCAATGAGCAGTTCTTC. This encodes CASSQLGLAGGPSNEQFF.